These 20 T cell receptor beta chains came from one sample sequenced in a study of OX40 agonist ivuxolimab in advanced cancers. Sequencing was performed with immunoSEQ multiplex PCR; in TCRdb, only in-frame clones are kept and a portion is missing. The data contain tens of thousands of clones, around nine tenths of them singletons. This specimen was CD4+ or CD8+ T cells sorted from blood, taken in a trial of the OX40 agonist ivuxolimab. The receptors were sampled from an adult with an advanced solid tumor such as melanoma, head and neck, liver or kidney cancer.

This chain connects TRBV13 to TRBJ2-2; D unresolved. The CDR3 has 14 residues. V lost 2 bases and J 7 bases, leaving 11 bases between the germline ends. Germline lookup yields CDR1 PRHDT and CDR2 FYEKMQ (reference sequence). This CDR3 is CASSLLGSIGELFF. CDR3 DNA: TGTGCCAGCAGCTTACTGGGAAGCATCGGGGAGCTGTTTTTT.

V gene TRBV9 combines with J gene TRBJ2-7; D is unclear. This CDR3 spans 16 amino acids. Germline loops: CDR1 SGDLS, CDR2 YYNGEE. V was shortened by 5 bases and J by 4 bases, with 22 bases between the two germline ends. CDR3 loop: CASSPGWPQTLYEQYF. CDR3 bases: TGTGCCAGCAGTCCCGGCTGGCCCCAGACGTTATACGAGCAGTACTTC. The full variable domain, with the rest looked up from reference TRBV9 and TRBJ2-7, is DSGVTQTPKHLITATGQRVTLRCSPRSGDLSVYWYQQSLDQGLQFLIQYYNGEERAKGNILERFSAQQFPDLHSELNLSSLELGDSALYFCASSPGWPQTLYEQYFGPGTRLTVT.

The gene calls are TRBV19 and TRBJ2-7; 7 bases match TRBD2. The CDR3 sequence is 14 residues long. The germline CDR1 and CDR2 sequences are LNHDA and SQIVND (reference sequence). V trimming: 7 bases; J trimming: 7 bases; junction bases outside the gene matches: 13. In DNA form, the CDR3 reads TGTGCCAGTAAATTCGGCGGGAGTTTGGGGGAGCAGTACTTC. The encoded protein is CASKFGGSLGEQYF.

V is TRBV19 and J is TRBJ2-7, with 8 bases identical to TRBD2. This CDR3 comprises 14 residues. The V gene's germline CDR1 is LNHDA and CDR2 SQIVND (reference sequence). Unmatched junction bases numbered 5, after V lost 7 bases and J lost 0 bases. DNA for the CDR3: TGTGCCAGTATGAGGACTAGCAGCTCCTACGAGCAGTACTTC. Encoded protein: CASMRTSSSYEQYF. Drawing the rest from reference TRBV19 and TRBJ2-7, the complete variable domain is DGGITQSPKYLFRKEGQNVTLSCEQNLNHDAMYWYRQDPGQGLRLIYYSQIVNDFQKGDIAEGYSVSREKKESFPLTVTSAQKNPTAFYLCASMRTSSSYEQYFGPGTRLTVT.

The chain recombines TRBV7-9 with TRBJ1-2; D not certain. The germline gives CDR1 SEHNR, CDR2 FQNEAQ (reference sequence). The length of the CDR3 is 15 residues. Trimming left V 6 bases short and J 3 bases short, with 17 bases between. The CDR3 bases are TGTGCCAGCAGTTTACCTCTGGGGAGGCACTATGGCTACACCTTC. Amino acids: CASSLPLGRHYGYTF.

The chain employs TRBV27 and TRBJ1-1; D remains ambiguous. The CDR3 covers 14 residues. Per germline, CDR1 MNHEY and CDR2 SMNVEV (reference sequence). The ends were cut back, 0 bases at V and 1 base at J, with 6 bases in the middle. CDR3 bases: TGTGCCAGCAGTTTATCGAACAGGAACACTGAAGCTTTCTTT. The encoded protein is CASSLSNRNTEAFF.

J is TRBJ2-1 and V is TRBV9; the D is unclear. The germline V and J ends were trimmed by 0 bases and 3 bases, with 10 bases remaining between them. Germline V gene sequence: CDR1 SGDLS, CDR2 YYNGEE. The CDR3 spans 15 residues. This CDR3 reads CASSVVSDFYNEQFF. The CDR3 nucleotides read TGTGCCAGCAGCGTAGTTTCAGATTTCTACAATGAGCAGTTCTTC. The whole variable domain, filled in from reference TRBV9 and TRBJ2-1, reads DSGVTQTPKHLITATGQRVTLRCSPRSGDLSVYWYQQSLDQGLQFLIQYYNGEERAKGNILERFSAQQFPDLHSELNLSSLELGDSALYFCASSVVSDFYNEQFFGPGTRLTVL.

The gene calls are TRBV11-3 and TRBJ2-5, with D possibly TRBD1 on 5 matching bases. Trimming pared 5 bases from V and 0 bases from J, leaving 16 bases between. The CDR3 runs to 16 residues. The germline V gene has CDR1 SGHNT and CDR2 YENEEA. The CDR3 sequence: CASSHQGMSYQETQYF. CDR3 DNA sequence: TGTGCCAGCAGCCATCAGGGCATGTCCTACCAAGAGACCCAGTACTTC.

This chain connects TRBV11-3 to TRBJ2-2, with D maybe TRBD2 (6 bases). The CDR3 loop spans 18 amino acids. Per germline, CDR1 SGHNT and CDR2 YENEEA. Trimming cost V 4 bases and J 2 bases, with 20 bases left between them. Here the CDR3 reads CASSSLSYSGGNTGELFF. CDR3 nucleotide sequence: TGTGCCAGCAGCTCCCTCTCGTATAGCGGAGGTAACACCGGGGAGCTGTTTTTT. Full variable domain (remainder filled in from reference TRBV11-3 and TRBJ2-2): EAGVVQSPRYKIIEKKQPVAFWCNPISGHNTLYWYLQNLGQGPELLIRYENEEAVDDSQLPKDRFSAERLKGVDSTLKIQPAELGDSAVYLCASSSLSYSGGNTGELFFGEGSRLTVL.

The chain is built from TRBV19 and TRBJ2-7, with 11 positions matching TRBD1. The junction had 10 bases not matched to a gene; V was cut back by 1 base and J by 2 bases. Germline CDR1 is LNHDA and CDR2 is SQIVND (reference sequence). The CDR3 contains 18 residues. The CDR3 here is CASSIVGGDRGSPYEQYF. CDR3 coding DNA: TGTGCCAGTAGTATAGTCGGAGGGGACAGGGGGTCGCCCTACGAGCAGTACTTC.

This chain links TRBV15 with TRBJ2-3; TRBD2 agrees at 10 bases. V was clipped by 3 bases and J by 5 bases; unmatched bases: 8. CDR1 and CDR2 from the germline V gene are LNHNV and YYDKDF (reference sequence). CDR3 size: 16 residues. CDR3 residues: CATSSPSGRFGDTQYF. CDR3 nucleotides: TGTGCCACCAGCAGTCCTAGCGGGAGATTTGGAGATACGCAGTATTTT. The entire variable domain, with the rest obtained from reference TRBV15 and TRBJ2-3, is as follows: DAMVIQNPRYQVTQFGKPVTLSCSQTLNHNVMYWYQQKSSQAPKLLFHYYDKDFNNEADTPDNFQSRRPNTSFCFLDIRSPGLGDTAMYLCATSSPSGRFGDTQYFGPGTRLTVL.

The J gene is TRBJ2-5, the V gene TRBV7-9; a weak D match, TRBD2 (5 bases). CDR3 size: 15 residues. Germline V gene data show CDR1 as SEHNR and CDR2 as FQNEAQ (reference sequence). Trimming stripped 11 bases from V and 5 bases from J, with 24 bases between. The DNA for the CDR3 is TGTGCCTTGGCTGATCAACGCGGGCTTGAGGAGACCCAGTACTTC. It is translated as CALADQRGLEETQYF.

This clone is judged medium-sized. This chain links TRBV7-9 with TRBJ2-1; 7 bases agree with TRBD2. The CDR3 runs 16 residues. Per germline, CDR1 SEHNR and CDR2 FQNEAQ (reference sequence). V lost 3 bases and J lost 8; bases outside the gene matches: 13. The CDR3 region has the DNA TGTGCCAGCAGCTTGATAACGGGAGGATTAGACTATGAGCAGTTCTTC. Protein product: CASSLITGGLDYEQFF.

In DNA, the CDR3 is TGTGCCAGCAGCTTAGTTGGTCTGGGGTCGAACCAGTGGGATGAGCAGTTCTTC. This gives the protein CASSLVGLGSNQWDEQFF. The rearrangement links TRBV11-2 to TRBJ2-1; no reliable D call. The germline gives CDR1 SGHAT, CDR2 FQNNGV. V lost 1 base and J 8 bases, leaving 24 bases between the germline ends. This CDR3 is built from 18 residues. The complete variable domain, with remaining parts taken from reference TRBV11-2 and TRBJ2-1, reads EAGVAQSPRYKIIEKRQSVAFWCNPISGHATLYWYQQILGQGPKLLIQFQNNGVVDDSQLPKDRFSAERLKGVDSTLKIQPAKLEDSAVYLCASSLVGLGSNQWDEQFFGPGTRLTVL.

CDR3 sequence reads: CASSILSGTPLSEQYF. CDR3 coding DNA: TGTGCCAGTAGTATATTATCCGGGACTCCCCTTTCCGAGCAGTACTTC. The genes are TRBV19 and TRBJ2-5, with D possibly being TRBD2 (6 bases). The J call may not be correct, given that the DNA end is closer to TRBJ2-7. This CDR3 has 16 residues. Germline CDR1 and CDR2: LNHDA and SQIVND (reference sequence).

The chain uses TRBV7-2 and TRBJ2-7, with 7 positions matching TRBD2. Germline values: CDR1 SGHTA, CDR2 FQGNSA. The trim removed 5 bases at V and 2 bases at J, leaving 6 bases unmatched. The CDR3 is 14 residues long. In DNA, the CDR3 is TGTGCCAGCAGCAGGGACTATGACCCCTACGAGCAGTACTTC. Protein sequence: CASSRDYDPYEQYF.

The chain joins TRBV13 to TRBJ2-4; D remains ambiguous. Germline-derived CDR1 and CDR2 are PRHDT and FYEKMQ (reference sequence). Trimming pared 2 bases from V and 0 bases from J, leaving 17 bases between. The CDR3 is made up of 18 amino acids. The CDR3 spells CASSLQSDLLGAKNIQYF. The CDR3 DNA reads as TGTGCCAGCAGCTTACAGTCAGACCTCTTAGGAGCCAAAAACATTCAGTACTTC.

This chain connects TRBV19 to TRBJ2-2; D not certain. Between the trimmed V and J ends, which lost 0 bases and 1 base, there was a span of 3 bases. Germline CDR1 is LNHDA and CDR2 is SQIVND (reference sequence). CDR3 length equals 14 residues. CDR3 DNA sequence: TGTGCCAGTAGTATAGAAGGGAACACCGGGGAGCTGTTTTTT. As protein: CASSIEGNTGELFF.

This CDR3 is CASSFNLAGSYEQYF. In DNA form, the CDR3 reads TGTGCCAGCAGCTTTAACTTAGCGGGATCCTACGAGCAGTACTTC. The chain combines TRBV7-9 with TRBJ2-7; 8 bases map to TRBD2. Trimming took 3 bases from V and 1 from J; bases not matched to a gene: 5. Germline assignment: CDR1 SEHNR and CDR2 FQNEAQ (reference sequence). The CDR3 runs to 15 residues.

V gene TRBV4-2 combines with J gene TRBJ2-2; a weak D match, TRBD1 (5 bases). From germline, CDR1 is LGHNA and CDR2 YNFKEQ. Trimming shortened V by 4 bases and J by 3 bases, and 12 bases separated the two germline ends. CDR3 length equals 15 residues. The CDR3 nucleotides read TGTGCCAGCAGCCGCCCCGGCAGGGACACCGGGGAGCTGTTTTTT. It specifies CASSRPGRDTGELFF.